The next 19 T cell receptor beta chains were all read from a single sample in a study of T cell clonality in common variable immunodeficiency. The antigens these receptors bind are not known. Some clones are missing from TCRdb's copy, which holds only in-frame ones; the method was immunoSEQ multiplex PCR. The sample holds about 21,000 clones, and no clone turns up only once. Study-wide results and limits: Reportedly, TCR beta sequences from common variable immunodeficiency showed fewer deletions and N-nucleotide insertions.

The sample consisted of peripheral blood mononuclear cells. Receptors originate from a human donor with common variable immunodeficiency.

This clone has a count of ten or more. The CDR3 is cut off 3 residues early in the read; its end comes from the germline J gene. The rearrangement links TRBV4-2 to TRBJ2-1; 13 nucleotides match TRBD2. Germline loops: CDR1 LGHNA, CDR2 YNFKEQ. J lost 7 bases, V lost 3 bases, and 15 bases had no gene match. CDR3 length: 19 amino acids. This CDR3 reads CASSQDLTSGGALFNEQFF. The CDR3 bases that were read are TGTGCCAGCAGCCAGGACCTAACTAGCGGGGGGGCTTTGTTTAATGAG.

This clone was recorded many times. The read comes to an end 3 residues before the CDR3 does, leaving the germline J gene to fill in the end. V is TRBV7-9 and J is TRBJ1-2; unclear D gene. Germline V CDR1 and CDR2: SEHNR, FQNEAQ (reference sequence). This CDR3 has 11 amino acids. V gave up 3 bases and J gave up 5 bases, with 4 bases separating them. The sequenced CDR3 bases are TGTGCCAGCAGCTTTCGTTATGGC. Translating it yields CASSFRYG. In full, the CDR3 is CASSFRYGYTF.

This clone was observed many times. The read ends 3 residues shy of where the CDR3 ends; the end is completed using the germline J gene. The gene calls are TRBV7-9 and TRBJ2-7; unclear D gene. The V end lost 2 bases, the J end lost 3 bases, and 5 bases lay between the germline ends. Germline assignment: CDR1 SEHNR and CDR2 FQNEAQ (reference sequence). The CDR3 runs 12 residues. CDR3 DNA (partial): TGTGCCAGCAGCTTACTCGGCTACGAG. Its translation: CASSLLGYE. The CDR3, in full, reads CASSLLGYEQYF.

This clone was picked up many times. The DNA ends 3 residues before the CDR3 does, and the rest of the CDR3 is filled in from the germline J gene. The rearrangement links TRBV10-1 to TRBJ2-3; 13 bases match TRBD2. The CDR3 has 17 amino acids. V lost 3 bases, J lost 6 bases, and 9 bases stayed unmatched. The germline V gene encodes CDR1 WNHNN and CDR2 SYGVQD (reference sequence). The CDR3: CASSDLPGLAGSDTQYF. The CDR3 DNA, read in part, is TGCGCCAGCAGTGACCTCCCGGGACTAGCGGGGTCGGATACG.

This clone has ten or more counts. The read gets to within 3 residues of the CDR3 end, and the germline J gene fills in the rest. The rearrangement links TRBV14 to TRBJ2-5; D may correspond to TRBD1 or TRBD2 (6 bases each). Germline V gene lookup returns CDR1 SGHDN and CDR2 FVKESK. The CDR3 length is 13 residues. Trimming took 6 bases from V and 5 from J, leaving 13 bases between them. CDR3 region: CASSPTGRETQYF. The part of the CDR3 DNA that was read is TGTGCCAGCAGTCCAACAGGGAGGGAGACC.

This clone was detected many times. The read finishes 3 residues shy of the CDR3 end, and the germline J gene is used to complete it. The J gene is TRBJ1-2, the V gene TRBV7-2; TRBD1 is a possible D gene (6 bases). Germline V CDR1 and CDR2: SGHTA, FQGNSA. This CDR3 is built from 15 residues. Deletions cut 4 bases from V and 5 bases from J, with 17 bases between. The CDR3 loop is CASSSAGETIYGYTF. The DNA read from the CDR3 is TGTGCCAGCAGCTCCGCAGGGGAGACTATATATGGC. Full variable domain (missing parts from reference TRBV7-2 and TRBJ1-2): GAGVSQSPSNKVTEKGKDVELRCDPISGHTALYWYRQSLGQGLEFLIYFQGNSAPDKSGLPSDRFSAERTGGSVSTLTIQRTQQEDSAVYLCASSSAGETIYGYTFGSGTRLTVV.

This clone was detected ten times or more. Here the CDR3 reads CASSPLGVGTGELFF. The CDR3 DNA, read in part, is TGTGCCAGCAGCCCTCTAGGGGTTGGCACCGGGGAG. J is TRBJ2-2 and V is TRBV7-6, with a possible D match to TRBD1 (5 bases). The CDR3 end falls 3 residues outside the read, so it is completed with the germline J gene. Germline V lookup: CDR1 SGHVS, CDR2 FNYEAQ. Trimming shortened V by 5 bases and J by 4 bases, and 14 bases separated the two germline ends. The CDR3 length is 15 residues.

At least ten counts were recorded for this clone. The sequence runs out 3 residues before the end of the CDR3; the remainder is reconstructed from the germline J gene. The chain employs TRBV4-1 and TRBJ2-1; TRBD2 agrees at 9 bases. The CDR3 covers 18 residues. Trimming cost V 4 bases and J 9 bases; bases outside gene matches: 19. From germline, CDR1 is MGHRA and CDR2 YSYEKL. Partial CDR3 DNA: TGCGCCAGCAGCCGAGCGGGGGGTGGGGGCGGGGGGGCCGGTGAG. This translates into CASSRAGGGGGGAGE. The full CDR3 sequence reads CASSRAGGGGGGAGEQFF.

This clone is labeled medium-sized. Sequencing ends 3 residues short of the CDR3 end; the germline J gene provides the rest. The rearrangement links TRBV4-1 to TRBJ1-6; 7 positions agree with TRBD1. Germline lookup yields CDR1 MGHRA and CDR2 YSYEKL. CDR3 length equals 18 residues. With V trimmed by 4 bases and J by 6 bases, 15 bases remained unmatched. Partial CDR3 DNA: TGCGCCAGCAGCCGGGAGAAGGGAACAGGGGCGATTAATTCACCC. Protein product: CASSREKGTGAINSP. The whole CDR3 is CASSREKGTGAINSPLHF.

In its sample, this clone was seen many times. The CDR3 end is not reached by the read, which stops 3 residues before it; the germline J gene fills it in. The chain couples TRBV20-1 to TRBJ1-1; D uncertain. V was cut by 8 bases and J by 3 bases, with 19 bases left in between. The CDR3 has 14 amino acids. Germline CDR1 DFQATT, CDR2 SNEGSKA (reference sequence). The covered CDR3 bases are TGCAGTCTAAACCCCGACTATGGCCACACTGAA. Amino acid sequence: CSLNPDYGHTE. The whole CDR3 region reads CSLNPDYGHTEAFF.

This clone was counted many times. The read gets to within 3 residues of the CDR3 end, and the germline J gene fills in the rest. The chain joins TRBV7-2 to TRBJ1-3; 8 bases are a match to TRBD1. The CDR3 runs 15 residues. Germline CDR1 is SGHTA and CDR2 is FQGNSA. J lost 0 bases, V lost 3 bases, and 1 base had no gene match. The CDR3 bases that were read are TGTGCCAGCAGCTTCACAGGGGGCTCTGGAAACACC. Its translation is CASSFTGGSGNT. The entire CDR3 reads CASSFTGGSGNTIYF.

This clone was recorded at least ten times. The CDR3 end lies 3 residues beyond the end of the read and is filled in from the germline J gene. V usage is TRBV20-1 and J usage is TRBJ2-1, with D possibly TRBD2 on 6 matching bases. Germline CDR1 and CDR2: DFQATT and SNEGSKA (reference sequence). The CDR3 spans 17 residues. V dropped 2 bases and J dropped 2 bases, with 19 bases sitting between them. The CDR3 DNA, read in part, is TGCAGTGCTAGATCTCCTAGCGTCCTCTCCCCCTACAATGAG. It translates to CSARSPSVLSPYNE. The CDR3 reads in full as CSARSPSVLSPYNEQFF.

With regard to this clone: The sequenced fragment ends 3 residues before the CDR3 boundary, so the rest is inferred from the germline J gene. The genes are TRBV7-9 and TRBJ2-3; possible D gene TRBD2, 5 bases. This CDR3 is built from 15 residues. V shed 2 bases and J shed 2 bases, with 11 bases lying between them. Germline CDR1 SEHNR, CDR2 FQNEAQ (reference sequence). The CDR3 spells CASSLRPDSTDTQYF. CDR3 DNA (partial): TGTGCCAGCAGCTTACGTCCGGACTCCACAGATACG.

This clone was observed many times. The observed sequence ends 3 residues before the CDR3 terminus, with the missing tail filled in from the germline J gene. The chain recombines TRBV20-1 with TRBJ2-3; D possibly corresponds to TRBD2 (7 bases). Germline V gene lookup returns CDR1 DFQATT and CDR2 SNEGSKA (reference sequence). The V and J ends lost 1 base and 1 base respectively, with 15 bases between them. The CDR3 totals 16 residues. Here the CDR3 reads CSARAPGGPGTDTQYF. The CDR3 bases that were read are TGCAGTGCTAGAGCCCCCGGGGGGCCGGGCACAGATACG.

To note about this clone: Coverage ceases 3 residues before the CDR3 finishes, and the germline J gene fills in the end. V and J are TRBV6-1 and TRBJ1-2; D gene uncertain. The CDR3 covers 15 residues. V dropped 0 bases and J dropped 4 bases, with 12 bases sitting between them. Germline loops: CDR1 MNHNS, CDR2 SASEGT. Partial CDR3 DNA: TGTGCCAGCAGTGAAGCGCTTCTGGGCGTCTATGGC. It specifies CASSEALLGVYG. The full CDR3 reads CASSEALLGVYGYTF.

This clone was counted many times. Sequencing ends 3 residues short of the CDR3 end; the germline J gene provides the rest. The chain links TRBV20-1 to TRBJ1-1; maybe TRBD1 (5 bases). Trimming stripped 0 bases from V and 4 bases from J, with 12 bases between. Looked up from germline, CDR1 is DFQATT and CDR2 is SNEGSKA (reference sequence). The length of the CDR3 is 14 residues. CDR3 sequence: CSARDNRGGTEAFF. CDR3 DNA (partial): TGCAGTGCTAGAGATAACCGGGGGGGCACTGAA.

This clone came up many times. One junction end does not reproduce the germline sequence, and a read error may be involved. With the read ending 3 residues before the CDR3 end, the germline J gene is used to fill in that end. The chain links TRBV4-2 to TRBJ1-2; 10 bases fit TRBD1. The CDR3 consists of 14 residues. Germline values: CDR1 LGHNA, CDR2 YNFKEQ. CDR3 residues: CASSPDRGVYGYTF. Partial CDR3 DNA: TGCGCCAGCAGCCCGGACAGGGGGGTCTATGGC.

This clone came up many times. The CDR3 end lies 3 residues beyond the end of the read and is filled in from the germline J gene. The chain employs TRBV5-1 and TRBJ2-2; the match to TRBD1 covers 7 bases. The CDR3 sequence is 14 residues long. After removal of 5 bases from V and 4 bases from J, the junction contained 5 bases not matched to a gene. CDR1 SGHRS and CDR2 YFSETQ come from the germline V gene. The CDR3 bases that were read are TGCGCCAGCAGAGGGGGCGCGAGCACCGGGGAG. It yields the protein CASRGGASTGE. The whole CDR3 sequence is CASRGGASTGELFF.

This clone appeared many times. From the germline J gene comes the end of the CDR3, since the read stops 3 residues before it. V and J are TRBV5-1 and TRBJ1-1; the match to TRBD1 covers 7 bases. The CDR3 is 15 amino acids. Per germline, CDR1 SGHRS and CDR2 YFSETQ. V lost 4 bases and J lost 4; bases outside the gene matches: 10. CDR3 DNA (partial): TGCGCCAGCAGCAACCGGGACAGTGGGATCACTGAA. The encoded protein is CASSNRDSGITE. The whole CDR3 protein is CASSNRDSGITEAFF.